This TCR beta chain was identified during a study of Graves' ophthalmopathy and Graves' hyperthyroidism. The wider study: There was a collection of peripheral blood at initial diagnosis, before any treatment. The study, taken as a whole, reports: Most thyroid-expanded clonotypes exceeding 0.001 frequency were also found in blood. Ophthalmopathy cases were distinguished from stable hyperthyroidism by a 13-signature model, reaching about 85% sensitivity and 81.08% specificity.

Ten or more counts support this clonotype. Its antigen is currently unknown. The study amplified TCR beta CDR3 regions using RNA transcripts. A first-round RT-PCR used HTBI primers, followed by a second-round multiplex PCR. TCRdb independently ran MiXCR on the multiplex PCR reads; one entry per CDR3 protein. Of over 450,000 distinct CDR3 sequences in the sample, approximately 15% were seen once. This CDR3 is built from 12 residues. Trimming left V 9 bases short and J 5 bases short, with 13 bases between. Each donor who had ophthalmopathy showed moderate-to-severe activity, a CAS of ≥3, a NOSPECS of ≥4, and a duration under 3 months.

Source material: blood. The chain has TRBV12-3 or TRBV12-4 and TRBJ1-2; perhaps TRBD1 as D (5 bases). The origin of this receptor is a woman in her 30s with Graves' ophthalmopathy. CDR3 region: CARTGGPYGYTF. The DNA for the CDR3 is TGTGCCAGGACTGGGGGACCGTATGGCTACACCTTC.